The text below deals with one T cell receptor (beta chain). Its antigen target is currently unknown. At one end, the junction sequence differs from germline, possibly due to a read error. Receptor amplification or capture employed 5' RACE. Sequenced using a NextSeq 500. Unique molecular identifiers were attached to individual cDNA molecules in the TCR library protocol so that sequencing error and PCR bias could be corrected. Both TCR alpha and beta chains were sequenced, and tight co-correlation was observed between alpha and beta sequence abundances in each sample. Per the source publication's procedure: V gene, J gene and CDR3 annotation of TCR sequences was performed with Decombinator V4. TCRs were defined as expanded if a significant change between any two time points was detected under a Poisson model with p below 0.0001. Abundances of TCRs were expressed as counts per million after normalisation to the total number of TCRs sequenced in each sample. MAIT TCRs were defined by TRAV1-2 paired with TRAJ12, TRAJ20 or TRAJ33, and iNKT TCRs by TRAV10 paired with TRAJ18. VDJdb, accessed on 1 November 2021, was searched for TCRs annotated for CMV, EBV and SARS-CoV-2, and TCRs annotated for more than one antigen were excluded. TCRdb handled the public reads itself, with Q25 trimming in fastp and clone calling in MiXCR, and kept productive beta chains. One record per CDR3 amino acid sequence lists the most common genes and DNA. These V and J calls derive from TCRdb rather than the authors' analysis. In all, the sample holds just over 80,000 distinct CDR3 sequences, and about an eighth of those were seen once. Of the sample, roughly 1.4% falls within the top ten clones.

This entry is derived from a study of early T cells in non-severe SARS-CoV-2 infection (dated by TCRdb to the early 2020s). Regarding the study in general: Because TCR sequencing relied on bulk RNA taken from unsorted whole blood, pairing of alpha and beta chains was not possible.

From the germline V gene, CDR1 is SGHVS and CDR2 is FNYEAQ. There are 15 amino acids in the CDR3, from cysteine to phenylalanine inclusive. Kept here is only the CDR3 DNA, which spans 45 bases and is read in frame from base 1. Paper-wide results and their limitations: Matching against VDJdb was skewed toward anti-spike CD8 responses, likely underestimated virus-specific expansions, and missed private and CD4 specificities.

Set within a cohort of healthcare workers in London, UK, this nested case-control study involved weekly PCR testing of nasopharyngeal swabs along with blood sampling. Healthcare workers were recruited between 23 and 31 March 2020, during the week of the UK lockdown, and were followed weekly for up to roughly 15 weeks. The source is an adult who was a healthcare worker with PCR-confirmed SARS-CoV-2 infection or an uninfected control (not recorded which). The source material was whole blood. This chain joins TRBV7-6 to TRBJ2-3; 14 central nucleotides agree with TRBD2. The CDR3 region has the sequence CVSSLDGTSGGTQYF. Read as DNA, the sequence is TGTGTCAGCAGCTTGGATGGGACTAGCGGGGGTACGCAGTATTTT.